Listed below are T cell receptor beta chains from one sample, sequenced in a study of Graves' ophthalmopathy and Graves' hyperthyroidism. TCRdb independently ran MiXCR on the multiplex PCR reads; one entry per CDR3 protein. The sample holds 1 million to 1.3 million distinct CDR3 sequences, roughly two fifths seen once. The sample consisted of peripheral blood or thyroid tissue (not recorded which). All receptors derive from an adult man with Graves' hyperthyroidism. Each CDR3 is given with its conserved first and last residue. Each record gives: J gene, V gene, D gene, clone size, CDR3 protein, CDR3 DNA. D genes are given only for firm matches. Only some rows state a clone size, as once, few, many or a class for expanded clones.

TRBJ2-2 TRBV20-1 TRBD1 few CSARDPRQGDTGELFF TGCAGTGCTAGAGACCCACGACAGGGGGACACCGGGGAGCTGTTTTTT
TRBJ1-5 TRBV24-1 TRBD1 few CATGTGGDQPQHF TGTGCCACCGGGACAGGGGGGGATCAGCCCCAGCATTTT
TRBJ1-1 TRBV12-3/TRBV12-4 - many CASRTLMNTEAFF TGTGCCAGCAGAACCCTAATGAACACTGAAGCTTTCTTT
TRBJ1-4 TRBV7-2 TRBD1 - CASSSRGGHEKLFF TGTGCCAGCAGCTCCAGGGGGGGGCATGAAAAACTGTTTTTT
TRBJ1-6 TRBV20-1 - - CSAPGLSPLHF TGCAGTGCCCCGGGCCTTTCACCCCTCCACTTT
TRBJ1-3 TRBV29-1 - - CSVVGTQPPSGNTIYF TGCAGCGTTGTGGGGACGCAACCCCCGTCTGGAAACACCATATATTTT
TRBJ2-5 TRBV7-9 TRBD1 many CASRPGTGYGETQYF TGTGCCAGCAGACCTGGGACAGGCTACGGGGAGACCCAGTACTTC
TRBJ2-6 TRBV6-5 - many CASSENRAGANVLTF TGTGCCAGCAGTGAAAACAGGGCTGGGGCCAACGTCCTGACTTTC
TRBJ2-7 TRBV25-1 - - CASSQSASNEQYF TGTGCCAGCAGCCAATCGGCTAGCAATGAGCAGTACTTC
TRBJ2-2 TRBV2 - many CASSSGELFF TGTGCCAGCAGTTCCGGGGAGCTGTTTTTT
TRBJ2-3 TRBV19 - - CASSMSTGGTDTQYF TGTGCCAGTAGTATGTCGACAGGCGGCACAGATACGCAGTATTTT
TRBJ1-1 TRBV29-1 - - CSVVSTGEAFF TGCAGCGTAGTCAGCACAGGGGAAGCTTTCTTT
TRBJ2-6 TRBV14 - many CASSLPGPTRLTF TGTGCCAGCAGCCTCCCGGGACCCACCAGACTGACTTTC
TRBJ2-7 TRBV7-2 - - CASSSRGHEQYF TGTGCCAGCAGCTCCAGAGGCCACGAGCAGTACTTC
TRBJ1-6 TRBV7-2 - many CASSPGAGLNSPLHF TGTGCCAGCAGCCCCGGAGCGGGTTTGAATTCACCCCTCCACTTT
TRBJ1-1 TRBV20-1 TRBD1 - CSAVTGGLNTEAFF TGCAGTGCTGTAACAGGGGGCCTGAACACTGAAGCTTTCTTT
TRBJ2-5 TRBV7-2 - many CASSSSRDRKETQYF TGTGCCAGCAGCTCTAGCCGGGACCGGAAAGAGACCCAGTACTTC
TRBJ1-2 TRBV6-5 TRBD1 many CASSGRQGSYGYTF TGTGCCAGCAGTGGCCGACAGGGGAGCTATGGCTACACCTTC
TRBJ1-6 TRBV9 - - CASSVEGGGSPLHF TGTGCCAGCAGCGTAGAGGGGGGGGGTTCACCCCTCCACTTT
TRBJ1-4 TRBV14 - - CASAFGTGNEKLFF TGTGCCAGCGCATTCGGGACCGGTAATGAAAAACTGTTTTTT